This T cell receptor beta chain was found in a study of glioma-infiltrating T cells after dendritic cell vaccination. Here immunoSEQ multiplex PCR was the method, and the copy in TCRdb shows in-frame clones only, minus some. The sample includes around 58,000 clones, 82% of them seen just once. Per the germline V gene, CDR1 is SGHAT and CDR2 is FQNNGV. This CDR3 comprises 17 residues. The J segment lost 0 bases and the V segment lost 4 bases, leaving 10 bases of the junction unmatched. This TCR came from a human donor with glioblastoma. V and J are TRBV11-2 and TRBJ2-7; 9 bases align to TRBD1. Specimen: blood, collected before dendritic cell vaccination. The CDR3 region has the DNA TGTGCCAGCAGCTCCCGCCCCGGGACAGGGATCTCCTACGAGCAGTACTTC. Translating it yields CASSSRPGTGISYEQYF. The entire variable domain, with the rest obtained from reference TRBV11-2 and TRBJ2-7, is as follows: EAGVAQSPRYKIIEKRQSVAFWCNPISGHATLYWYQQILGQGPKLLIQFQNNGVVDDSQLPKDRFSAERLKGVDSTLKIQPAKLEDSAVYLCASSSRPGTGISYEQYFGPGTRLTVT.